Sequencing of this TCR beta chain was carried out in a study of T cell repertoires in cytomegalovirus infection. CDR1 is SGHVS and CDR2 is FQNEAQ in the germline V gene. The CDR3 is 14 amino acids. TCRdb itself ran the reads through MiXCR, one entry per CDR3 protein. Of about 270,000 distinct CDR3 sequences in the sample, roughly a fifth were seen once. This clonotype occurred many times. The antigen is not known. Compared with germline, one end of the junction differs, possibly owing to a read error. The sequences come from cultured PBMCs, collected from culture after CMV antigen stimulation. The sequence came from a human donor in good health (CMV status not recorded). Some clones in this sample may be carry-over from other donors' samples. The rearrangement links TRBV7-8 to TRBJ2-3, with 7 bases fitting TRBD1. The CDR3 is CASSPRDSRDTQYF. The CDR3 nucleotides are TGTGCCAGCAGCCCGAGGGACAGCAGAGATACGCAGTATTTT.